These 27 T cell receptor beta chains came from one sample sequenced in a study of cytomegalovirus exposure and HLA in healthy donors. The PCR had 60 Vbeta and 13 Jbeta primers. Data came from immunoSEQ multiplex PCR; TCRdb stores just in-frame clones and leaves some out. The data hold tens of thousands of clones, with roughly 70% observed a single time. The specimen was PBMCs. The receptors originated from a woman aged 40-49 years in good health and CMV-seropositive.

This chain joins TRBV5-1 and TRBJ2-3, with 12 bases fitting TRBD2. Germline CDR1 is SGHRS and CDR2 is YFSETQ. V shed 2 bases and J 6 bases; nucleotides not matched to a gene: 7. This CDR3 has 16 residues. CDR3 in DNA: TGCGCCAGCAGCTTCTCTAGCGGGGGGGCCGCGGATACGCAGTATTTT. Residues: CASSFSSGGAADTQYF. Full variable domain (remainder filled in from reference TRBV5-1 and TRBJ2-3): KAGVTQTPRYLIKTRGQQVTLSCSPISGHRSVSWYQQTPGQGLQFLFEYFSETQRNKGNFPGRFSGRQFSNSRSEMNVSTLELGDSALYLCASSFSSGGAADTQYFGPGTRLTVL.

This clone was seen a handful of times. The V call is TRBV2, the J call TRBJ2-7, with 7 bases lining up with TRBD1. This CDR3 spans 13 amino acids. Germline CDR1 and CDR2: SNHLY and FYNNEI. Trimming at V came to 7 bases and at J to 6 bases, leaving 9 bases not matched to a gene. The CDR3 coding sequence is TGTGCCAGCACCAGACAGGGATCGGGCGAGCAGTACTTC. It encodes CASTRQGSGEQYF.

This clone occurred once. J is TRBJ1-1 and V is TRBV7-9; 8 nucleotides align to TRBD1. This CDR3 has 15 residues. Germline CDR1 is SEHNR and CDR2 is FQNEAQ (reference sequence). V was clipped by 6 bases and J by 1 base; unmatched bases: 7. The CDR3 nucleotides are TGTGCCAGCAGTACCACAGGGACAGGGAACACTGAAGCTTTCTTT. It yields the protein CASSTTGTGNTEAFF. Using reference TRBV7-9 and TRBJ1-1 for the parts outside the CDR3, the full variable domain is DTGVSQNPRHKITKRGQNVTFRCDPISEHNRLYWYRQTLGQGPEFLTYFQNEAQLEKSRLLSDRFSAERPKGSFSTLEIQRTEQGDSAMYLCASSTTGTGNTEAFFGQGTRLTVV.

This chain links TRBV7-9 with TRBJ1-3, with 7 bases aligning to TRBD1. Germline CDR1 is SEHNR and CDR2 is FQNEAQ (reference sequence). Losses at the gene ends were 1 base for V and 3 bases for J; bases not matched to a gene: 3. This CDR3 is built from 15 residues. The CDR3 loop reads CASSLEQGSGNTIYF. CDR3 sequence (DNA): TGTGCCAGCAGCTTAGAACAGGGGAGTGGAAACACCATATATTTT. The complete variable domain, with remaining parts taken from reference TRBV7-9 and TRBJ1-3, reads DTGVSQNPRHKITKRGQNVTFRCDPISEHNRLYWYRQTLGQGPEFLTYFQNEAQLEKSRLLSDRFSAERPKGSFSTLEIQRTEQGDSAMYLCASSLEQGSGNTIYFGEGSWLTVV.

On this clone: The junction does not match germline at one end; this may be a read error. Distinct nucleotide sequences in the sample also encode this CDR3. The rearrangement links TRBV11-1 to TRBJ1-4; D gene ambiguous. The length of the CDR3 is 15 residues. The germline V gene has CDR1 SGHAT and CDR2 FQDESV (reference sequence). CDR3 nucleotide sequence: TGCGCCAGCAGCTTAGAAGGTACTTCGGGTGAAAAACTGTTTTTT. Its translation: CASSLEGTSGEKLFF.

This chain connects TRBV6-5 to TRBJ1-1, with D perhaps matching TRBD1 (5 bases). This CDR3 is 13 amino acids long. CDR1 is MNHEY, CDR2 SVGAGI, per germline. Deletions cut 4 bases from V and 7 bases from J, with 13 bases between. Written as DNA, the CDR3 is TGTGCCAGCAGTTTTTGGGCGGGGGATGAAGCTTTCTTT. Translating it yields CASSFWAGDEAFF.

V and J are TRBV30 and TRBJ2-3; weak D call: TRBD2 (5 bases). Trimming took 3 bases from V and 6 from J, leaving 16 bases between them. Germline CDR1 is GTSNPN and CDR2 is SVGIG (reference sequence). This CDR3 region has 14 residues. CDR3 sequence reads: CAWRIEGSTDTQYF. CDR3 DNA: TGTGCCTGGAGGATCGAGGGATCAACGGATACGCAGTATTTT.

This clone was detected ten times or more. The chain links TRBV2 to TRBJ1-2; 9 bases are shared with TRBD1. J gave up 6 bases and V 5 bases, and 13 bases lay outside the gene matches. Germline CDR1 is SNHLY and CDR2 is FYNNEI. The CDR3 runs 16 residues. The CDR3 reads CASSKLPGQGPNGYTF. Here the CDR3 DNA reads TGTGCCAGCAGTAAACTCCCGGGACAGGGACCAAATGGCTACACCTTC. Drawing the rest from reference TRBV2 and TRBJ1-2, the complete variable domain is EPEVTQTPSHQVTQMGQEVILRCVPISNHLYFYWYRQILGQKVEFLVSFYNNEISEKSEIFDDQFSVERPDGSNFTLKIRSTKLEDSAMYFCASSKLPGQGPNGYTFGSGTRLTVV.

This rearrangement joins TRBV5-1 to TRBJ2-2; the match to TRBD2 covers 13 bases. After removal of 4 bases from V and 4 bases from J, the junction contained 4 bases not matched to a gene. This CDR3 is 16 amino acids long. CDR1 and CDR2 from the germline V gene are SGHRS and YFSETQ. The CDR3 DNA is TGCGCCAGCAGCCTAACTAGCGGGGGGGTCACCGGGGAGCTGTTTTTT. This translates into CASSLTSGGVTGELFF. The variable domain in full, with the rest retrieved from reference TRBV5-1 and TRBJ2-2, is KAGVTQTPRYLIKTRGQQVTLSCSPISGHRSVSWYQQTPGQGLQFLFEYFSETQRNKGNFPGRFSGRQFSNSRSEMNVSTLELGDSALYLCASSLTSGGVTGELFFGEGSRLTVL.

The V call is TRBV7-8, the J call TRBJ2-1, with TRBD2 identical over 7 bases. This CDR3 contains 15 residues. CDR1 is SGHVS and CDR2 is FQNEAQ in the germline V gene. V shed 5 bases and J 5 bases; nucleotides not matched to a gene: 9. The CDR3 sequence is CASSTPPGGDNEQFF. CDR3 bases: TGTGCCAGCAGCACCCCCCCTGGGGGGGACAATGAGCAGTTCTTC.

The V call is TRBV5-4, the J call TRBJ2-5; tentative D call: TRBD1 (6 bases). V shed 3 bases and J shed 5 bases, with 14 bases lying between them. The CDR3 has 14 residues. CDR1 is SGHNT, CDR2 YYREEE, per germline (reference sequence). Here the CDR3 reads CASSSDSLGETQYF. DNA for the CDR3: TGTGCCAGCAGCTCGGACAGCCTCGGGGAGACCCAGTACTTC.

In this sample, this clone turned up a few times. The chain has TRBV18 and TRBJ1-1, with 7 bases fitting TRBD1. The germline V gene encodes CDR1 KGHSH and CDR2 LQKENI. CDR3 length: 13 residues. J was trimmed by 5 bases and V by 4 bases; bases with no gene match: 4. CDR3 nucleotides: TGTGCCAGCTCACAGGGGGCGCGGACTGAAGCTTTCTTT. This encodes CASSQGARTEAFF.

This chain links TRBV2 with TRBJ2-1, with 14 nucleotides matching TRBD2. Germline V gene data show CDR1 as SNHLY and CDR2 as FYNNEI. The CDR3 is made up of 14 amino acids. V shed 6 bases, J shed 6 bases, and the junction held 1 base outside the gene matches. CDR3 sequence (DNA): TGTGCCAGCAGCGGGACTAGCGGGGGCAATGAGCAGTTCTTC. It encodes CASSGTSGGNEQFF. Full variable domain (missing parts from reference TRBV2 and TRBJ2-1): EPEVTQTPSHQVTQMGQEVILRCVPISNHLYFYWYRQILGQKVEFLVSFYNNEISEKSEIFDDQFSVERPDGSNFTLKIRSTKLEDSAMYFCASSGTSGGNEQFFGPGTRLTVL.

The rearrangement links TRBV11-3 to TRBJ1-1, with unresolved D. The germline gives CDR1 SGHNT, CDR2 YENEEA. Trimming took 5 bases from V and 1 from J, leaving 11 bases between them. The CDR3 extends over 14 amino acids. In DNA, the CDR3 is TGTGCCAGCAGCCCCATTACAGCGAACACTGAAGCTTTCTTT. Amino acid sequence: CASSPITANTEAFF.

The J gene is TRBJ2-3, the V gene TRBV1; the table calls TRBD2, which could not be checked here. TRBV1 is shown as a pseudogene. This CDR3 spans 21 amino acids. Here the CDR3 DNA reads TGCACCAGCAGCCAAGGAATCGGTAAAGCCCGGAGGCTCCTGGGCCCAGATACGCAGTATTTT. As protein: CTSSQGIGKARRLLGPDTQYF.

The chain has TRBV5-4 and TRBJ1-4, with TRBD1 matching 8 bases. Losses at the gene ends were 7 bases for V and 6 bases for J; bases not matched to a gene: 11. Germline V gene data show CDR1 as SGHNT and CDR2 as YYREEE (reference sequence). The CDR3 totals 15 residues. The CDR3 here is CASHYIGRGHEKLFF. CDR3 nucleotides: TGTGCCAGCCACTATATAGGCAGGGGGCATGAAAAACTGTTTTTT.

This clone was observed a few times. The chain has TRBV5-6 and TRBJ2-7; possible D gene TRBD2, 5 bases. Trimming took off 2 bases at V and 5 bases at J, with 11 bases between the two ends. The V gene's germline CDR1 is SGHDT and CDR2 YYEEEE. The CDR3 is 13 amino acids. CDR3 amino acids: CASSFGRLDEQYF. Here the CDR3 DNA reads TGTGCCAGCAGCTTTGGGAGACTTGACGAGCAGTACTTC. Looking up the rest from reference TRBV5-6 and TRBJ2-7 gives the full variable domain: DAGVTQSPTHLIKTRGQQVTLRCSPKSGHDTVSWYQQALGQGPQFIFQYYEEEERQRGNFPDRFSGHQFPNYSSELNVNALLLGDSALYLCASSFGRLDEQYFGPGTRLTVT.

The rearrangement uses TRBV6-1 and TRBJ1-2, with 7 bases that match TRBD1. The CDR3 has 14 residues. The ends lost 6 bases at V and 2 bases at J; junction bases unmatched: 6. Germline V gene sequence: CDR1 MNHNS, CDR2 SASEGT. The CDR3 reads CASRNPGQNYGYTF. The CDR3, as DNA: TGTGCCAGCAGGAACCCGGGACAGAACTATGGCTACACCTTC.

The chain recombines TRBV29-1 with TRBJ2-1; 12 bases agree with TRBD2. CDR1 SQVTM and CDR2 ANQGSEA come from the germline V gene. The CDR3 contains 13 residues. After removal of 7 bases from V and 8 bases from J, the junction contained 6 bases not matched to a gene. The CDR3 reads CSALAGGYHEQFF. The CDR3 region has the DNA TGCAGCGCCCTAGCGGGGGGGTATCATGAGCAGTTCTTC.

This rearrangement joins TRBV2 to TRBJ1-2, with D unclear. CDR3 length equals 10 residues. Germline V CDR1 and CDR2: SNHLY, FYNNEI. V was shortened by 6 bases and J by 8 bases, with 7 bases between the two germline ends. CDR3 nucleotide sequence: TGTGCCAGCAGCGAACCGGGCTACACCTTC. Its translation: CASSEPGYTF. The full variable domain, in which reference TRBV2 and TRBJ1-2 provide the parts outside the CDR3, is EPEVTQTPSHQVTQMGQEVILRCVPISNHLYFYWYRQILGQKVEFLVSFYNNEISEKSEIFDDQFSVERPDGSNFTLKIRSTKLEDSAMYFCASSEPGYTFGSGTRLTVV.

The chain couples TRBV30 to TRBJ1-6; maybe TRBD1 (6 bases). The V end was cut by 3 bases, the J end by 10 bases, with 16 bases between. CDR1 GTSNPN and CDR2 SVGIG come from the germline V gene (reference sequence). CDR3 length: 14 amino acids. This CDR3 is CAWRQDSVRSPLHF. Written as DNA, the CDR3 is TGTGCCTGGAGGCAGGACAGCGTAAGGTCACCCCTCCACTTT.

The chain recombines TRBV9 with TRBJ1-1; a possible D gene is TRBD1 (6 bases). Trimming removed 0 bases from V and 5 bases from J, with 17 bases in between. CDR1 is SGDLS and CDR2 is YYNGEE in the germline V gene. The CDR3 sequence is 16 residues long. The CDR3 protein is CASSVGRTGSNTEAFF. DNA for the CDR3: TGTGCCAGCAGCGTAGGTCGTACAGGGAGTAATACTGAAGCTTTCTTT.

The V call is TRBV15, the J call TRBJ2-5, with 9 positions matching TRBD1. CDR1 and CDR2 (germline): LNHNV, YYDKDF (reference sequence). V gave up 1 base and J gave up 2 bases; unmatched junction bases: 11. This CDR3 spans 18 amino acids. The CDR3 reads CATSRVPTGGAGQETQYF. CDR3 nucleotides: TGTGCCACCAGCAGAGTCCCAACAGGGGGCGCGGGTCAAGAGACCCAGTACTTC.

The chain carries TRBV7-3 and TRBJ2-5; no clear D. CDR3 size: 14 residues. V lost 5 bases, J lost 2 bases, and 12 bases lay in between. CDR1 is SGHTA and CDR2 is FQGTGA in the germline V gene. The CDR3 sequence is CASSPPYSQETQYF. In DNA form, the CDR3 reads TGTGCCAGCAGCCCGCCTTACTCACAAGAGACCCAGTACTTC.

The chain has TRBV9 and TRBJ1-5; D may be TRBD1 (6 bases). CDR3 length: 14 residues. The germline CDR1 and CDR2 sequences are SGDLS and YYNGEE. The V gene lost 0 bases and the J gene lost 6 bases, with 10 bases spanning the gap. CDR3 nucleotides: TGTGCCAGCAGCGTAGCAGGGGACGGTCAGCCCCAGCATTTT. It encodes CASSVAGDGQPQHF.

The chain is built from TRBV2 and TRBJ2-1; the match to TRBD1 covers 10 bases. There are 15 residues in the CDR3. Germline values: CDR1 SNHLY, CDR2 FYNNEI. J gave up 2 bases and V 4 bases, and 2 bases lay outside the gene matches. The CDR3 sequence: CASSGGTGAYNEQFF. The CDR3, as DNA: TGTGCCAGCAGTGGGGGGACAGGGGCCTACAATGAGCAGTTCTTC.

The chain has TRBV2 and TRBJ2-7, with TRBD1 identical over 9 bases. Germline CDR1 SNHLY, CDR2 FYNNEI. The J segment lost 3 bases and the V segment lost 3 bases, leaving 6 bases of the junction unmatched. This CDR3 is built from 15 residues. The CDR3 DNA sequence: TGTGCCAGCAGTGACCCGGGACAGGGAGTCTACGAGCAGTACTTC. The encoded protein is CASSDPGQGVYEQYF.